A selection of T cell receptor beta chains follows, all from one sample in a study of blood T cell repertoires in COVID-19. The data were produced by immunoSEQ multiplex PCR, yet TCRdb's version contains in-frame clones alone and is incomplete. The sample includes 95,000 to 110,000 clones, approximately 89% of them seen just once. Sequencing was done on a sample of peripheral blood. The receptors derive from a man aged 45-65 years with active or convalescent COVID-19. The CDR3 runs from the conserved cysteine through the conserved F or W. Fields, in order: D gene, V gene, J gene, CDR3 protein. A D gene is named only where the DNA matches it firmly.

NA	TRBV28	TRBJ1-2	CASSLEQENYGYTF
NA	TRBV24-1	TRBJ2-1	CATGTNSYNEQFF
NA	TRBV28	TRBJ2-7	CASSPPRGSEYEQYF
NA	TRBV29-1	TRBJ1-1	CSVAGLMNTEAFF
NA	TRBV6-5	TRBJ1-2	CASRGGAFGYTF
NA	TRBV27	TRBJ2-5	CASSFSGRIQETQYF
NA	TRBV12-1	TRBJ2-2	CASSWTDMNTGELFF
TRBD1	TRBV11-2	TRBJ2-5	CASSLQPGQGMETQYF
NA	TRBV2	TRBJ1-1	CASSELQAWVNTEAFF
TRBD2	TRBV28	TRBJ2-7	CASRGLAGDEQYF
NA	TRBV4-1	TRBJ1-1	CASSQDRIHHEAFF
TRBD1	TRBV30	TRBJ1-4	CAWTRTGAEKLFF
NA	TRBV7-2	TRBJ2-4	CASSLSGGAKNIQYF
TRBD1	TRBV5-1	TRBJ1-6	CASSLGAGGHSPLHF